Shown below are 27 T cell receptor beta chains from a single sample sequenced in a study of blood T cell repertoires in COVID-19. The table came from immunoSEQ multiplex PCR; TCRdb's copy has only in-frame clones and leaves some out. The sample has under 250,000 clones, around 81% seen once; the top ten hold around 4%. Material for sequencing was peripheral blood. The source of these receptors is a man between 45 and 60 years old with active or convalescent COVID-19.

The chain couples TRBV19 to TRBJ1-3; D may be TRBD1 (6 bases). This CDR3 comprises 15 residues. Per the germline V gene, CDR1 is LNHDA and CDR2 is SQIVND (reference sequence). V was pared by 10 bases and J by 0 bases, with 16 bases between. DNA for the CDR3: TGTGCCACCTCGACAGGCGTCGACTCTGGAAACACCATATATTTT. Translation: CATSTGVDSGNTIYF. The full variable domain, its missing parts supplied by reference TRBV19 and TRBJ1-3, is DGGITQSPKYLFRKEGQNVTLSCEQNLNHDAMYWYRQDPGQGLRLIYYSQIVNDFQKGDIAEGYSVSREKKESFPLTVTSAQKNPTAFYLCATSTGVDSGNTIYFGEGSWLTVV.

This sequence joins TRBV6-5 and TRBJ1-6; 11 nucleotides match TRBD1. Trimming cost V 6 bases and J 10 bases; bases outside gene matches: 5. The CDR3 runs 14 residues. Germline CDR1 reads MNHEY; CDR2 reads SVGAGI. The CDR3 coding sequence is TGTGCCAGCAGGGGACAGGGGGGAGAATCACCCCTCCACTTT. Amino acid sequence: CASRGQGGESPLHF.

V gene TRBV6-1 combines with J gene TRBJ1-6; a possible D gene is TRBD1 (5 bases). The germline V and J ends were trimmed by 3 bases and 9 bases, with 15 bases remaining between them. Germline V gene lookup returns CDR1 MNHNS and CDR2 SASEGT. The length of the CDR3 is 15 residues. The CDR3 loop is CASSEAGLVRSPLHF. The DNA for the CDR3 is TGTGCCAGCAGTGAGGCGGGACTCGTCCGTTCACCCCTCCACTTT.

The genes are TRBV28 and TRBJ1-4; a possible D gene is TRBD1 (5 bases). Germline-derived CDR1 and CDR2 are MDHEN and SYDVKM. Trimming removed 4 bases from V and 7 bases from J, with 13 bases in between. The CDR3 is made up of 14 amino acids. CDR3 amino acids: CASSSGGAVEKLFF. CDR3 in DNA: TGTGCCAGCAGTTCCGGAGGGGCGGTTGAAAAACTGTTTTTT.

The chain employs TRBV28 and TRBJ2-3, with 8 bases matching TRBD2. J lost 6 bases, V lost 9 bases, and 8 bases had no gene match. Germline V gene lookup returns CDR1 MDHEN and CDR2 SYDVKM. This CDR3 contains 13 residues. CDR3 amino acids: CASDGGAADTQYF. In nucleotides, the CDR3 is TGTGCCAGTGACGGGGGGGCAGCGGATACGCAGTATTTT.

The chain recombines TRBV5-8 with TRBJ1-2; weak D call: TRBD1 (5 bases). V lost 0 bases to trimming and J lost 4 bases, with 7 bases between them. The CDR3 has 13 residues. Germline values: CDR1 SGHTS, CDR2 YDEGEE. In nucleotides, the CDR3 is TGTGCCAGCAGCTTGGGGGGCGCCTATGGCTACACCTTC. This sequence encodes CASSLGGAYGYTF.

The gene calls are TRBV30 and TRBJ2-3; D may be TRBD2 (7 bases). The CDR3 length is 14 residues. Germline V gene sequence: CDR1 GTSNPN, CDR2 SVGIG (reference sequence). The V end lost 4 bases, the J end lost 4 bases, and 15 bases lay between the germline ends. CDR3 protein: CAWNSGGLPDTQYF. The CDR3 bases are TGTGCCTGGAACTCGGGGGGCCTGCCAGATACGCAGTATTTT.

This chain joins TRBV6-6 and TRBJ1-2; 11 bases agree with TRBD1. Germline CDR1 reads MNHNY; CDR2 reads SVGAGI (reference sequence). This CDR3 region has 14 residues. The J segment lost 7 bases and the V segment lost 6 bases, leaving 7 bases of the junction unmatched. CDR3 nucleotide sequence: TGTGCCAGCAGCCCCGGACAGGGGGCAGCTGGCTACACCTTC. Encoded protein: CASSPGQGAAGYTF.

As concerns this clone: Different DNA sequences within this sample yield the same CDR3. The chain links TRBV12-3 or TRBV12-4 to TRBJ2-5; D is unresolved. The CDR3 length is 12 residues. Trimming took 1 base from V and 5 from J, leaving 5 bases between them. CDR3 nucleotides: TGTGCCAGCAGTTTAGTCGGTGAGACCCAGTACTTC. Its translation: CASSLVGETQYF.

Many counts were recorded for this clone. This chain uses TRBV2 with TRBJ1-5; D remains ambiguous. V was cut by 6 bases and J by 2 bases, with 14 bases left in between. CDR1 SNHLY and CDR2 FYNNEI come from the germline V gene. The length of the CDR3 is 15 residues. The CDR3 is CASRGGAYGNQPQHF. The DNA of the CDR3 is TGTGCCAGCAGGGGAGGAGCGTATGGCAATCAGCCCCAGCATTTT.

The chain uses TRBV9 and TRBJ2-5, with TRBD2 matching over 9 bases. The CDR3 has 15 amino acids. Germline CDR1 reads SGDLS; CDR2 reads YYNGEE. The junction had 6 bases not matched to a gene; V was cut back by 4 bases and J by 2 bases. As DNA, the CDR3 is TGTGCCAGCAGCCCCGAGCTAGCGGGGCAAGAGACCCAGTACTTC. It codes for CASSPELAGQETQYF.

The rearrangement joins TRBV19 to TRBJ1-1, with TRBD1 matching 10 bases. Germline trimming cut 8 bases from V and 0 bases from J; bases unmatched to any gene: 6. Germline CDR1 reads LNHDA; CDR2 reads SQIVND (reference sequence). The CDR3 spans 15 residues. The CDR3 region is CASVLGQGMNTEAFF. The CDR3 region has the DNA TGTGCCAGTGTTTTGGGACAGGGGATGAACACTGAAGCTTTCTTT.

This clone has more than one count but fewer than ten. This sequence joins TRBV11-2 and TRBJ1-2, with a weak D call TRBD1 (6 bases). Per germline, CDR1 SGHAT and CDR2 FQNNGV. The CDR3 extends over 14 amino acids. Deletions cut 2 bases from V and 6 bases from J, with 13 bases between. Here the CDR3 reads CASSLWGLGDGYTF. DNA of the CDR3: TGTGCCAGCAGCTTATGGGGGCTCGGCGATGGCTACACCTTC.

This clone has only one observation. The rearrangement joins TRBV7-9 to TRBJ1-1, with 7 bases identical to TRBD1. CDR1 is SEHNR and CDR2 is FQNEAQ in the germline V gene (reference sequence). This CDR3 is built from 13 residues. The V segment lost 5 bases and the J segment 4 bases; nucleotides outside the gene matches: 4. The CDR3 region is CASSMNRGTEAFF. Here the CDR3 DNA reads TGTGCCAGCAGCATGAACAGGGGCACTGAAGCTTTCTTT.

The V gene is TRBV27, the J gene TRBJ1-6; 7 bases fit TRBD1. This CDR3 comprises 20 residues. Germline assignment: CDR1 MNHEY and CDR2 SMNVEV (reference sequence). V shed 6 bases and J 3 bases; nucleotides not matched to a gene: 20. CDR3 coding DNA: TGTGCCAGCAGAGCCCGCCCGGGACAGCAACCGAGCTACTATAATTCACCCCTCCACTTT. Its translation is CASRARPGQQPSYYNSPLHF.

J is TRBJ2-3 and V is TRBV9, with a tentative D call TRBD1 (6 bases). Germline lookup yields CDR1 SGDLS and CDR2 YYNGEE. Between the trimmed V and J ends, which lost 4 bases and 2 bases, there was a span of 17 bases. The CDR3 loop spans 16 amino acids. CDR3 nucleotide sequence: TGTGCCAGCAGCTCTCGCGGACAGCTTTACACAGATACGCAGTATTTT. Amino acids: CASSSRGQLYTDTQYF.

The V call is TRBV6-2 or TRBV6-3, the J call TRBJ2-3, with 8 bases aligning to TRBD2. The CDR3 is 16 amino acids. Losses at the gene ends were 5 bases for V and 3 bases for J; bases not matched to a gene: 10. The V gene's germline CDR1 is MNHEY and CDR2 SVGEGT. CDR3: CASSIPTSEATDTQYF. The CDR3 region has the DNA TGTGCCAGCAGTATACCGACTAGCGAGGCAACAGATACGCAGTATTTT.

The chain couples TRBV7-3 to TRBJ1-1; tentative D call: TRBD1 (5 bases). The V gene lost 3 bases and the J gene lost 4 bases, with 9 bases spanning the gap. The CDR3 is 13 amino acids. Per the germline V gene, CDR1 is SGHTA and CDR2 is FQGTGA. This CDR3 reads CASSFAGGTEAFF. The CDR3 region has the DNA TGTGCCAGCAGCTTCGCGGGGGGCACTGAAGCTTTCTTT.

The rearrangement joins TRBV18 to TRBJ1-2, with D uncertain. Deletions cut 3 bases from V and 8 bases from J, with 13 bases between. The CDR3 loop spans 13 amino acids. Per the germline V gene, CDR1 is KGHSH and CDR2 is LQKENI. Written as DNA, the CDR3 is TGTGCCAGCTCACCTTCCGACGAGAGGGGCTACACCTTC. This sequence encodes CASSPSDERGYTF.

The chain couples TRBV13 to TRBJ1-2, with 7 bases fitting TRBD1. The J segment lost 8 bases and the V segment lost 1 base, leaving 1 base of the junction unmatched. In germline, CDR1 is PRHDT, CDR2 FYEKMQ (reference sequence). This CDR3 comprises 12 residues. The CDR3 DNA follows: TGTGCCAGCAGCTTAGCCAGGGGGGGCTACACCTTC. Protein product: CASSLARGGYTF.

The gene calls are TRBV19 and TRBJ1-6; D not certain. CDR1 is LNHDA, CDR2 SQIVND, per germline (reference sequence). V was cut by 5 bases and J by 7 bases, with 15 bases left in between. The CDR3 loop spans 15 amino acids. As DNA, the CDR3 is TGTGCCAGTAGTGTGCCGGGATATCCAAATTCACCCCTCCACTTT. This encodes CASSVPGYPNSPLHF.

This chain links TRBV19 with TRBJ1-5, with 8 positions matching TRBD1. The CDR3 totals 15 residues. The V segment lost 0 bases and the J segment 7 bases; nucleotides outside the gene matches: 5. The germline gives CDR1 LNHDA, CDR2 SQIVND (reference sequence). CDR3 coding DNA: TGTGCCAGTAGTATAGACCCAGGGGGCGACCAGCCCCAGCATTTT. Translating it yields CASSIDPGGDQPQHF.

The J gene is TRBJ1-5, the V gene TRBV10-2, with 7 bases that match TRBD1. The ends lost 6 bases at V and 6 bases at J; junction bases unmatched: 8. Looked up from germline, CDR1 is WSHSY and CDR2 is SAAADI. The CDR3 totals 14 residues. The CDR3 region is CASSDDRVGQPQHF. CDR3 sequence (DNA): TGCGCCAGCAGCGACGACAGGGTCGGTCAGCCCCAGCATTTT.

The chain recombines TRBV30 with TRBJ2-7, with TRBD1 as a possible D gene (5 bases). CDR1 GTSNPN and CDR2 SVGIG come from the germline V gene (reference sequence). V dropped 0 bases and J dropped 5 bases, with 17 bases sitting between them. The length of the CDR3 is 15 residues. The chain's CDR3 is CAWSVGAGIADEQYF. In DNA, the CDR3 is TGTGCCTGGAGTGTAGGGGCAGGCATAGCCGACGAGCAGTACTTC.

This sequence joins TRBV29-1 and TRBJ2-1, with D tentatively TRBD2 (6 bases). Trimming stripped 3 bases from V and 13 bases from J, with 19 bases between. The CDR3 is 13 amino acids. CDR1 and CDR2 from the germline V gene are SQVTM and ANQGSEA. The CDR3, as DNA: TGCAGCGTTGAGAGGTACGGGGGTTCGGCCCAGTTCTTC. The encoded protein is CSVERYGGSAQFF.

This clone was seen a few times. The chain links TRBV5-1 to TRBJ2-1; 10 bases are a match to TRBD1. This CDR3 region has 15 residues. The V segment lost 4 bases and the J segment 7 bases; nucleotides outside the gene matches: 8. Germline CDR1 SGHRS, CDR2 YFSETQ. Here the CDR3 DNA reads TGCGCCAGCAGCCCCGGGACAGGGGCATTGAATGAGCAGTTCTTC. Translated: CASSPGTGALNEQFF.

The chain carries TRBV28 and TRBJ1-2, with TRBD1 matching 9 bases. J lost 1 base, V lost 3 bases, and 6 bases had no gene match. The CDR3 extends over 16 amino acids. CDR1 is MDHEN and CDR2 is SYDVKM in the germline V gene. The CDR3 sequence: CASSLYTGGLNYGYTF. CDR3 coding DNA: TGTGCCAGCAGTTTGTATACAGGGGGCCTTAACTATGGCTACACCTTC.